These 15 T cell receptor beta chains were sequenced from one sample in a study of blood T cell repertoires in COVID-19. The method was immunoSEQ multiplex PCR; TCRdb's version includes in-frame clones alone and lacks a portion of them. This table holds about 160,000 clones, roughly 90% found once. Material for sequencing was peripheral blood. These receptors all stem from a man aged 25-45 years with COVID-19, enrolled during active disease.

CDR3 protein: CASSLQGTGGSLNVLTF. The CDR3 DNA reads TGTGCCAGCAGCTTACAAGGGACAGGGGGAAGTCTCAACGTCCTGACTTTC. This chain links TRBV7-3 with TRBJ2-6, with TRBD1 matching 11 bases. V was pared by 2 bases and J by 9 bases, with 9 bases of the junction left unmatched. The CDR3 spans 17 residues. CDR1 is SGHTA, CDR2 FQGTGA, per germline. Full variable domain (missing parts from reference TRBV7-3 and TRBJ2-6): GAGVSQTPSNKVTEKGKYVELRCDPISGHTALYWYRQSLGQGPEFLIYFQGTGAADDSGLPNDRFFAVRPEGSVSTLKIQRTERGDSAVYLCASSLQGTGGSLNVLTFGAGSRLTVL.

Turning to this clone: A junction boundary mismatches the germline segment, possibly from a read error. The chain combines TRBV28 with TRBJ1-2, with a tentative D call TRBD1 (6 bases). The CDR3 is 17 amino acids. The germline V gene has CDR1 MDHEN and CDR2 SYDVKM. The CDR3 DNA follows: TGTGCCAGCTGTTTCTCGGGGGCGGGGGGTTTGGGCTATGGCTACACCTTC. Protein: CASCFSGAGGLGYGYTF.

The V call is TRBV7-8, the J call TRBJ2-7; D is perhaps TRBD2 (5 bases). The CDR3 has 13 residues. Germline loops: CDR1 SGHVS, CDR2 FQNEAQ. The V end was cut by 0 bases, the J end by 6 bases, with 9 bases between. CDR3 sequence (DNA): TGTGCCAGCAGCTTAGCCGGAGGTTCCGAGCAGTACTTC. Protein sequence: CASSLAGGSEQYF.

This sequence joins TRBV5-4 and TRBJ2-7, with 7 bases that match TRBD2. This CDR3 has 15 residues. The V and J ends lost 0 bases and 0 bases, in that order; junction bases with no gene match: 3. Germline V gene sequence: CDR1 SGHNT, CDR2 YYREEE (reference sequence). As DNA, the CDR3 is TGTGCCAGCAGCTTGGGGGGCGGGAGCTCCTACGAGCAGTACTTC. Translating it yields CASSLGGGSSYEQYF.

This chain joins TRBV12-3 or TRBV12-4 and TRBJ2-3; the D gene is possibly TRBD2 (5 bases). The CDR3 extends over 13 amino acids. Trimming pared 3 bases from V and 1 base from J, leaving 5 bases between. CDR3 sequence: CASSFGGTDTQYF. The CDR3 DNA reads as TGTGCCAGCAGTTTCGGGGGCACAGATACGCAGTATTTT.

This clone was detected only once. The chain has TRBV19 and TRBJ2-7; tentative D call: TRBD2 (5 bases). Germline lookup yields CDR1 LNHDA and CDR2 SQIVND (reference sequence). Trimming removed 8 bases from V and 1 base from J, with 12 bases in between. The CDR3 consists of 13 residues. CDR3 amino acids: CASSPRGSYEQYF. The DNA for the CDR3 is TGTGCCAGTTCGCCACGGGGTTCCTACGAGCAGTACTTC.

The V and J genes are TRBV7-9 and TRBJ2-3; D is perhaps TRBD1 (6 bases). Germline V gene sequence: CDR1 SEHNR, CDR2 FQNEAQ (reference sequence). V was pared by 5 bases and J by 4 bases, with 19 bases between. The length of the CDR3 is 16 residues. Written as DNA, the CDR3 is TGTGCCAGCAGCGCCATGTATGGCAGGGGATCAGATACGCAGTATTTT. This sequence encodes CASSAMYGRGSDTQYF.

The chain links TRBV5-5 to TRBJ1-2; D not certain. The CDR3 is made up of 15 amino acids. Germline CDR1 reads SGHKS; CDR2 reads YYEKEE (reference sequence). V was clipped by 2 bases and J by 1 base, with 12 bases between them. CDR3 DNA: TGTGCCAGCAGCTTACAGCCAAATCTTAACTATGGCTACACCTTC. Its protein product is CASSLQPNLNYGYTF.

This rearrangement joins TRBV30 to TRBJ1-1; D unresolved. The ends were cut back, 7 bases at V and 8 bases at J, with 11 bases in the middle. Germline lookup yields CDR1 GTSNPN and CDR2 SVGIG (reference sequence). The CDR3 is 10 residues long. CDR3: CAYRLREAFF. The CDR3 region has the DNA TGTGCCTATCGACTGCGGGAAGCTTTCTTT.

This clone came up a few times. This chain joins TRBV5-4 and TRBJ1-2, with a possible D match to TRBD1 (6 bases). Looked up from germline, CDR1 is SGHNT and CDR2 is YYREEE (reference sequence). CDR3 length: 14 residues. The germline V and J ends were trimmed by 4 bases and 9 bases, with 19 bases remaining between them. This chain's CDR3 is CASSPYTGSSSYTF. The CDR3 nucleotides read TGTGCCAGCAGCCCGTATACAGGGTCAAGTAGCTACACCTTC.

This rearrangement joins TRBV6-2 or TRBV6-3 to TRBJ2-5; 7 nucleotides agree with TRBD2. The CDR3 contains 16 residues. J lost 5 bases, V lost 3 bases, and 12 bases had no gene match. Looked up from germline, CDR1 is MNHEY and CDR2 is SVGEGT. The CDR3 nucleotides read TGTGCCAGCAGTTATTGGAGGGAGGGCCGAATGGAGACCCAGTACTTC. It codes for CASSYWREGRMETQYF.

This sequence joins TRBV6-4 and TRBJ1-2; 10 positions match TRBD1. V lost 0 bases to trimming and J lost 6 bases; unmatched junction nucleotides: 1. This CDR3 comprises 14 residues. Per the germline V gene, CDR1 is MRHNA and CDR2 is SNTAGT. CDR3 DNA: TGTGCCAGCAGTGACTCCGGACAGGGGGATGGCTACACCTTC. Translation gives CASSDSGQGDGYTF.

The gene calls are TRBV5-4 and TRBJ1-2, with 7 bases fitting TRBD1. After removal of 4 bases from V and 3 bases from J, the junction contained 6 bases not matched to a gene. CDR3 length equals 14 residues. Germline assignment: CDR1 SGHNT and CDR2 YYREEE (reference sequence). The CDR3 coding sequence is TGTGCCAGCAGCGGGACAGTTAAAGACTATGGCTACACCTTC. Amino acids: CASSGTVKDYGYTF. Supplemented by reference TRBV5-4 and TRBJ1-2, the full variable domain reads ETGVTQSPTHLIKTRGQQVTLRCSSQSGHNTVSWYQQALGQGPQFIFQYYREEENGRGNFPPRFSGLQFPNYSSELNVNALELDDSALYLCASSGTVKDYGYTFGSGTRLTVV.

The chain carries TRBV11-1 and TRBJ2-7, with 8 positions matching TRBD2. The CDR3 covers 15 residues. CDR1 SGHAT and CDR2 FQDESV come from the germline V gene (reference sequence). Trimming cost V 5 bases and J 6 bases; bases outside gene matches: 12. CDR3 protein: CASSLKGTSSSEQYF. The CDR3 DNA reads as TGTGCCAGCAGCCTTAAAGGGACTAGTAGTAGCGAGCAGTACTTC.

The chain links TRBV23-1 to TRBJ1-1; 7 bases are shared with TRBD1. TRBV23-1 is designated an ORF whose function remains uncertain. CDR3 length: 14 amino acids. V lost 4 bases to trimming and J lost 3 bases; unmatched junction nucleotides: 5. CDR3 region: CASSRLQGDTEAFF. As DNA, the CDR3 is TGCGCCAGCAGTCGCCTCCAGGGGGACACTGAAGCTTTCTTT.